The rows below give T cell receptor beta chains drawn from one sample of a study of human T cells and chemical hapten exposure. From the RACE reads, TCRdb called clonotypes with MiXCR, one entry per CDR3 protein. The sample yields more than 95,000 distinct CDR3 sequences, less than 35% seen once. This material consisted of whole blood, taken in connection with sensitization to the hapten diphenylcyclopropenone (DPC). Every receptor here comes from a middle-aged man with alopecia areata. Some clones in this sample may be carry-over from other donors' samples. Each CDR3 is given with its conserved first and last residue. Each record gives: V gene, D gene, CDR3 length, J gene, clone size, CDR3 protein, CDR3 DNA. A D gene is named only where the DNA matches it firmly. Clone size is stated in some rows and not others, as once, few, many or a class when expanded.

V gene: TRBV24-1
D gene: .
CDR3 length: 14
J gene: TRBJ2-2
clone size: few
CDR3 protein: CATSDSGFTGELFF
CDR3 DNA: TGTGCCACCAGTGATTCGGGCTTCACCGGGGAGCTGTTTTTT

V gene: TRBV7-2
D gene: .
CDR3 length: 16
J gene: TRBJ2-3
clone size: few
CDR3 protein: CASSLGSRAGTDTQYF
CDR3 DNA: TGTGCCAGCAGCTTAGGATCCAGGGCCGGAACAGATACGCAGTATTTT

V gene: TRBV20-1
D gene: TRBD2
CDR3 length: 15
J gene: TRBJ2-7
clone size: few
CDR3 protein: CSARDTSGSPYEQYF
CDR3 DNA: TGCAGTGCTAGAGATACTAGCGGGAGTCCCTACGAGCAGTACTTC

V gene: TRBV6-5
D gene: TRBD1
CDR3 length: 15
J gene: TRBJ2-7
clone size: .
CDR3 protein: CASSYSRDRAYEQYF
CDR3 DNA: TGTGCCAGCAGTTACTCGCGGGACAGGGCCTACGAGCAGTACTTC

V gene: TRBV9
D gene: .
CDR3 length: 15
J gene: TRBJ2-3
clone size: few
CDR3 protein: CASSVARVYTDTQYF
CDR3 DNA: TGTGCCAGCAGCGTAGCCCGAGTGTACACAGATACGCAGTATTTT

V gene: TRBV27
D gene: .
CDR3 length: 15
J gene: TRBJ2-6
clone size: .
CDR3 protein: CASSLRDSGANVLTF
CDR3 DNA: TGTGCCAGCAGTCTGAGGGACTCTGGGGCCAACGTCCTGACTTTC

V gene: TRBV3-1
D gene: TRBD2
CDR3 length: 17
J gene: TRBJ2-3
clone size: .
CDR3 protein: CASSQVSAGGSTDTQYF
CDR3 DNA: TGTGCCAGCAGCCAAGTTTCCGCGGGAGGGAGCACAGATACGCAGTATTTT

V gene: TRBV28
D gene: TRBD1
CDR3 length: 17
J gene: TRBJ1-4
clone size: .
CDR3 protein: CASSLSGTGGSNEKLFF
CDR3 DNA: TGTGCCAGCAGTTTATCAGGGACAGGGGGGTCTAATGAAAAACTGTTTTTT

V gene: TRBV20-1
D gene: TRBD2
CDR3 length: 18
J gene: TRBJ2-7
clone size: .
CDR3 protein: CSANGGSGRAVNSYEQYF
CDR3 DNA: TGCAGTGCTAACGGGGGTAGCGGGAGGGCCGTGAACTCCTACGAGCAGTACTTC

V gene: TRBV7-2
D gene: .
CDR3 length: 14
J gene: TRBJ1-4
clone size: .
CDR3 protein: CASSRQPTNEKLFF
CDR3 DNA: TGTGCCAGCAGCCGACAGCCAACTAATGAAAAACTGTTTTTT

V gene: TRBV10-3
D gene: .
CDR3 length: 17
J gene: TRBJ2-3
clone size: few
CDR3 protein: CAISEGTATVSTDTQYF
CDR3 DNA: TGTGCCATCAGTGAGGGCACAGCCACCGTCTCCACAGATACGCAGTATTTT

V gene: TRBV12-3/TRBV12-4
D gene: TRBD1
CDR3 length: 19
J gene: TRBJ2-1
clone size: few
CDR3 protein: CASSFRQGIASGSGSEQFF
CDR3 DNA: TGTGCCAGCAGTTTCCGACAGGGGATAGCGAGCGGTTCAGGGAGTGAGCAGTTCTTC

V gene: TRBV27
D gene: TRBD2
CDR3 length: 15
J gene: TRBJ2-7
clone size: .
CDR3 protein: CASSYGLAGPYEQYF
CDR3 DNA: TGTGCCAGCAGTTACGGACTAGCGGGACCCTACGAGCAGTACTTC

V gene: TRBV12-3/TRBV12-4
D gene: .
CDR3 length: 13
J gene: TRBJ2-7
clone size: few
CDR3 protein: CASSGGGGGEQYF
CDR3 DNA: TGTGCCAGCAGCGGGGGTGGTGGAGGCGAGCAGTACTTC

V gene: TRBV12-3/TRBV12-4
D gene: .
CDR3 length: 13
J gene: TRBJ1-5
clone size: .
CDR3 protein: CASNHRLDQPQHF
CDR3 DNA: TGTGCCAGCAACCACAGATTAGATCAGCCCCAGCATTTT

V gene: TRBV7-9
D gene: .
CDR3 length: 16
J gene: TRBJ2-3
clone size: few
CDR3 protein: CASSLMRAQSTDTQYF
CDR3 DNA: TGTGCCAGCAGCTTAATGAGGGCCCAAAGCACAGATACGCAGTATTTT

V gene: TRBV12-3/TRBV12-4
D gene: .
CDR3 length: 14
J gene: TRBJ2-7
clone size: many
CDR3 protein: CASSVAERSYEQYF
CDR3 DNA: TGTGCCAGCAGCGTAGCGGAACGCTCCTACGAGCAGTACTTC

V gene: TRBV12-3/TRBV12-4
D gene: .
CDR3 length: 14
J gene: TRBJ2-7
clone size: .
CDR3 protein: CASSQGYSGYEQYF
CDR3 DNA: TGTGCCAGCAGCCAGGGTTATTCGGGATACGAGCAGTACTTC

V gene: TRBV7-2
D gene: .
CDR3 length: 15
J gene: TRBJ2-7
clone size: .
CDR3 protein: CASSLRTSGSYEQYF
CDR3 DNA: TGTGCCAGCAGCTTAAGGACATCAGGCTCCTACGAGCAGTACTTC

V gene: TRBV28
D gene: .
CDR3 length: 13
J gene: TRBJ2-3
clone size: .
CDR3 protein: CASSGDPTDTQYF
CDR3 DNA: TGTGCCAGCAGTGGGGACCCCACAGATACGCAGTATTTT

V gene: TRBV7-2
D gene: TRBD1
CDR3 length: 15
J gene: TRBJ1-5
clone size: .
CDR3 protein: CASSSVTGGNQPQHF
CDR3 DNA: TGTGCCAGCAGCTCAGTGACAGGGGGCAATCAGCCCCAGCATTTT